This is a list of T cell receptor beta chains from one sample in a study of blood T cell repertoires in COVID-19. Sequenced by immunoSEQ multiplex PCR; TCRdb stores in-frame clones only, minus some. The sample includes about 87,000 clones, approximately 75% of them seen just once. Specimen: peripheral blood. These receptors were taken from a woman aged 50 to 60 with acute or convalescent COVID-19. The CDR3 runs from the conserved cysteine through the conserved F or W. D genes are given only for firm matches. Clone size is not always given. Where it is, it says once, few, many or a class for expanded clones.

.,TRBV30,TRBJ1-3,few,TGTGCCTGGACCGGGACTCAAGGCTCTGGAAACACCATATATTTT,CAWTGTQGSGNTIYF
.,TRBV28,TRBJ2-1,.,TGTGCCAGCAGTTTCGGACAGTACAATGAGCAGTTCTTC,CASSFGQYNEQFF
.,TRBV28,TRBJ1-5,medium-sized,TGTGCCAGCAGTTTGATGGGGAGCGGGGATCAGCCCCAGCATTTT,CASSLMGSGDQPQHF
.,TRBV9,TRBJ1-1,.,TGTGCCAGCAGCGTAGCCCCAGGGGTCACTGAAGCTTTCTTT,CASSVAPGVTEAFF
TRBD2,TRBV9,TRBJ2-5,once,TGTGCCAGCAGCGTAGGTGGGGGGGTGGTCGAGACCCAGTACTTC,CASSVGGGVVETQYF
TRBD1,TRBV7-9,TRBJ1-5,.,TGTGCCAGCAGCTTCGACATTACAGGGGGCTCTGGAAATCAGCCCCAGCATTTT,CASSFDITGGSGNQPQHF
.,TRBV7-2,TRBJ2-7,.,TGTGCCAGCAGCACCCTTCTGAGCTACGAGCAGTACTTC,CASSTLLSYEQYF
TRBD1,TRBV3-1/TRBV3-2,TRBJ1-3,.,TGTGCCAGCAGCCTACAGGGGGCTTCTGGAAACACCATATATTTT,CASSLQGASGNTIYF
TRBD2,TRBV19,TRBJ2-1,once,TGTGCCAGTAGCTCCTCGCGCGGGGGTCTCAATGAGCAGTTCTTC,CASSSSRGGLNEQFF
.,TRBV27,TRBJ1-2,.,TGTGCCAGCAGTGCCACCCGTTACGTTACGGGGTTGCACTATGGCTACACCTTC,CASSATRYVTGLHYGYTF
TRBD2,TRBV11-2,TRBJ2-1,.,TGTGCCAGCAGCCCAATAGCGGGGGGGCCGCATGAGCAGTTCTTC,CASSPIAGGPHEQFF
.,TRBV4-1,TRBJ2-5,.,TGCGCCAGCAGCCAGACAGTTCTAGAGACCCAGTACTTC,CASSQTVLETQYF
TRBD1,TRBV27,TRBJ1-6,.,TGTGCCAGCAGTTCCAGGACAGGGTGGGATTCACCCCTCCACTTT,CASSSRTGWDSPLHF
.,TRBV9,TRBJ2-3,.,TGTGCCAGCAGCGTAGCTACGTTTAGCACAGATACGCAGTATTTT,CASSVATFSTDTQYF
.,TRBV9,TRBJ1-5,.,TGTACCAGCAGCGTAATCGACGGAGATCAGCCCCAGCATTTT,CTSSVIDGDQPQHF
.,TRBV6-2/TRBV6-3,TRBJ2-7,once,TGTGCCAGCAGTTACAGTTCGGTTTCGAGATACGAGCAGTACTTC,CASSYSSVSRYEQYF
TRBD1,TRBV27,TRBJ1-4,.,TGTGCCAGCAGTTCCCCGGACAGGGGGAAAAAACTGTTTTTT,CASSSPDRGKKLFF
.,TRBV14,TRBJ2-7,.,TGTGCCAGCAGCCAATTAAGTGGGGAGTCCTACGAGCAGTACTTC,CASSQLSGESYEQYF
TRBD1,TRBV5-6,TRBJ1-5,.,TGTGCCAGCAGCTTGGCGCAGGGGGCTCAGCCCCAGCATTTT,CASSLAQGAQPQHF
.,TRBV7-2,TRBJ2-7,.,TGTGCCAGCAGCCCTATGGGGCGCTACGAGCAGTACTTC,CASSPMGRYEQYF
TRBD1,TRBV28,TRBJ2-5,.,TGTGCCAGCAGTAGCACAGGGGGTGGGTTGGAGACCCAGTACTTC,CASSSTGGGLETQYF
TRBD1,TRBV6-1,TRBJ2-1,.,TGTGCCAGCAGTGGGATTCCGGGACAGGTTTACAATGAGCAGTTCTTC,CASSGIPGQVYNEQFF
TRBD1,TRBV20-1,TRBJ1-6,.,TGCAGTGCTAGTGATCCAGGGGGCTTTTATTCACCCCTCCACTTT,CSASDPGGFYSPLHF
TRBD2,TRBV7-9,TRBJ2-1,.,TGTGCCAGCAGCTCTAGCGGGGCATCCTACAATGAGCAGTTCTTC,CASSSSGASYNEQFF
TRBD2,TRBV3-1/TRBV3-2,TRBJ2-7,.,TGTGCCAGCAGCCAACTACTAGCGGGGCAGTCCGAGCAGTACTTC,CASSQLLAGQSEQYF
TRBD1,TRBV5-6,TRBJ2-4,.,TGTGCCAGCAGCTTGGGACAGGGAATCGACATTCAGTACTTC,CASSLGQGIDIQYF
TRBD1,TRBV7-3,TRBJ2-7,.,TGTGCCAGCAGCCCCCAGACAGGGAGCCACGAGCAGTACTTC,CASSPQTGSHEQYF
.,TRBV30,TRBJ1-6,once,TGTGCCTGGAGTAAGGCGGGAGGAGGCTCCTATAATTCACCCCTCCACTTT,CAWSKAGGGSYNSPLHF
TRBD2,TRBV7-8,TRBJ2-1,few,TGTGCCAGCAGCTTAGGGTGGCTAGCGGGGGACCTCTCCTACAATGAGCAGTTCTTC,CASSLGWLAGDLSYNEQFF
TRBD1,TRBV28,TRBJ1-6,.,TGTGCCAGCCGCAGGACAGGGGCTAATTCACCCCTCCACTTT,CASRRTGANSPLHF
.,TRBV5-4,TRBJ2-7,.,TGTGCCAGCAGCTTCGTAGGGAGACCCTACGAGCAGTACTTC,CASSFVGRPYEQYF
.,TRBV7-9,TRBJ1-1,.,TGTGCCAGCAGCTACCATACGGACACTGAAGCTTTCTTT,CASSYHTDTEAFF
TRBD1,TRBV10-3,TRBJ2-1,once,TGTGCCATCAGGAATAGGGCAGGGGGCGAGCAAAGTTACAATGAGCAGTTCTTC,CAIRNRAGGEQSYNEQFF
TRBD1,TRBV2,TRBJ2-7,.,TGTGCCAGCAGTCCGACAGGGATGCCCTACGAGCAGTACTTC,CASSPTGMPYEQYF
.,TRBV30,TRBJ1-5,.,TGTGCCTGGAGTAAAGGGGCCGCTGCTAGTGTCCAGCATTTT,CAWSKGAAASVQHF
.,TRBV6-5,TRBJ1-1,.,TGTGCCAGCAGTTTCGGGATGAACACTGAAGCTTTCTTT,CASSFGMNTEAFF
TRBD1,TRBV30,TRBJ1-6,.,TGTGCCTGGAGTGACGGACAGGGGAGAAGGCCCCTCCACTTT,CAWSDGQGRRPLHF
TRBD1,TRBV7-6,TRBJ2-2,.,TGTGCCAGCAGCTTAGGCCCAGGGGGAAGCCTTCGGGAAGGGGAGCTGTTTTTT,CASSLGPGGSLREGELFF
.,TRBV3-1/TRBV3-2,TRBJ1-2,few,TGTGCCAGCAGCCGCGGACAAGGGGGTCGGTATGGCTACACCTTC,CASSRGQGGRYGYTF
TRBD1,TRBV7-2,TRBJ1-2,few,TGTGCCAGCAGCTTTAGACAGGGGGCGCTCGGCTACACCTTC,CASSFRQGALGYTF
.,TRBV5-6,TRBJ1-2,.,TGTGCCAGCAGCTTGGGACAGCCGGATGGCTACACCTTC,CASSLGQPDGYTF
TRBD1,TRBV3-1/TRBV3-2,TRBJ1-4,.,TGTGCCAGCAGCCAGAGGTCAACGGGGACAGGGGCTAATTTT,CASSQRSTGTGANF
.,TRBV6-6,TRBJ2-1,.,TGTGCCAGCAGCCAAACGCGTGGCAATGAGCAGTTCTTC,CASSQTRGNEQFF
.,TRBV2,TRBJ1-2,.,TGTGCCAGCAGGCGCACAGGGATTGGCTACACCTTC,CASRRTGIGYTF
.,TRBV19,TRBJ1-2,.,TGTGCCAGTAGTAGTCGGGAGATCGTCACCTATGGCTACACCTTC,CASSSREIVTYGYTF
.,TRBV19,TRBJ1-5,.,TGTGCCAGTAGTATAGCCGGCGGAAATCGGGGCAATCAGCCCCAGCATTTT,CASSIAGGNRGNQPQHF
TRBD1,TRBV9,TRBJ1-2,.,TGTGCCAGCACCACCCTCGGGACAGGGGGGGATGGCTACACCTTC,CASTTLGTGGDGYTF
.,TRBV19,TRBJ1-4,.,TGTGCCAGTAGTATCACAGTGAATTATGAAAAACTGTTTTTT,CASSITVNYEKLFF
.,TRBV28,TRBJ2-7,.,TGTGCCAGCAGCCCACTCCTTTTTCGCGAGCAGTACTTC,CASSPLLFREQYF
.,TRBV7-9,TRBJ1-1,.,TGTGCCAGCAGAGGACAGATGAACACTGAAGCTTTCTTT,CASRGQMNTEAFF
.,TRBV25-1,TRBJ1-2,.,TGTGCCACCCTGGGGCGGGAGGTCTATGGCTACACCTTC,CATLGREVYGYTF